This is a list of T cell receptor beta chains from one sample in a study of cytomegalovirus exposure and HLA in healthy donors. Some clones are missing from TCRdb's copy, which holds only in-frame ones; the method was immunoSEQ multiplex PCR. The sample consists of around 130,000 clones, 60% to 80% of them appearing once. The sample taken for sequencing was PBMCs. These receptors were collected from an older woman in good health and CMV-seropositive. The CDR3 runs from the conserved cysteine through the conserved F or W. The D gene is left open where the match is weak. A row's size may be missing; if present it is once, few, many or a size class.

CDR3nt: TGCGCCAGCAGCCAAGCGGGACAGGGGTTCGGGACCCAGTACTTC
CDR3aa: CASSQAGQGFGTQYF
j_gene: TRBJ2-5
len: 15
abundance: many
v_gene: TRBV4-1
d_gene: TRBD1

CDR3nt: TGTGCCAGCACCCTTTTCGGGGCGGGGGGGCGTCGAGAGACCCAGTACTTC
CDR3aa: CASTLFGAGGRRETQYF
j_gene: TRBJ2-5
len: 17
abundance: -
v_gene: TRBV27
d_gene: TRBD2

CDR3nt: TGTGCCAGCAGTTCGGGTAGACTAGCGGGGAGTAATGAGCAGTTCTTC
CDR3aa: CASSSGRLAGSNEQFF
j_gene: TRBJ2-1
len: 16
abundance: -
v_gene: TRBV27
d_gene: TRBD2

CDR3nt: TGTGCCAGCAGTCATAGCTCGGAGACCCAGTACTTC
CDR3aa: CASSHSSETQYF
j_gene: TRBJ2-5
len: 12
abundance: -
v_gene: TRBV6-1
d_gene: -

CDR3nt: TGCGCCAGCAGCCTCGGGGGGGCAGTGGGCTCCTACGAGCAGTACTTC
CDR3aa: CASSLGGAVGSYEQYF
j_gene: TRBJ2-7
len: 16
abundance: -
v_gene: TRBV5-1
d_gene: TRBD2

CDR3nt: TGTGCCAGCACTATCGACGGCCGGAGGAGTGAAGCTTTCTTT
CDR3aa: CASTIDGRRSEAFF
j_gene: TRBJ1-1
len: 14
abundance: -
v_gene: TRBV2
d_gene: -

CDR3nt: TGTGCCAGCAGCCGACTCGCTGGGGGGGACACTGAAGCTTTCTTT
CDR3aa: CASSRLAGGDTEAFF
j_gene: TRBJ1-1
len: 15
abundance: -
v_gene: TRBV4-2
d_gene: -

CDR3nt: TGTGCCAGCAGTTTATACAGGCCAAACTACAATGAGCAGTTCTTC
CDR3aa: CASSLYRPNYNEQFF
j_gene: TRBJ2-1
len: 15
abundance: -
v_gene: TRBV27
d_gene: -

CDR3nt: TGTGCCAGCAGCCTGCAGGGACAGGGGACAGATACGCAGTATTTT
CDR3aa: CASSLQGQGTDTQYF
j_gene: TRBJ2-3
len: 15
abundance: -
v_gene: TRBV11-2
d_gene: TRBD1

CDR3nt: TGTGCCAGCACCGTGGGGGGAAGCTCCTACAATGAGCAGTTCTTC
CDR3aa: CASTVGGSSYNEQFF
j_gene: TRBJ2-1
len: 15
abundance: few
v_gene: TRBV9
d_gene: -

CDR3nt: TGTGCCAGCAGCCCGACAGGGAATGAGCAGTTCTTC
CDR3aa: CASSPTGNEQFF
j_gene: TRBJ2-1
len: 12
abundance: -
v_gene: TRBV5-8
d_gene: TRBD1

CDR3nt: TGTGCCACGGGCCCCTCGGACCCGCGGGGCATTCAGTACTTC
CDR3aa: CATGPSDPRGIQYF
j_gene: TRBJ2-4
len: 14
abundance: -
v_gene: TRBV6-5
d_gene: -

CDR3nt: TGTGCCAGCAGTCTAAGCAGGGGTTTGAACACTGAAGCTTTCTTT
CDR3aa: CASSLSRGLNTEAFF
j_gene: TRBJ1-1
len: 15
abundance: -
v_gene: TRBV7-9
d_gene: -

CDR3nt: TGTGCGGGGGGGACAGGGTCACGGACCCAGTACTTC
CDR3aa: CAGGTGSRTQYF
j_gene: TRBJ2-5
len: 12
abundance: -
v_gene: TRBV11-2
d_gene: TRBD1

CDR3nt: TGTGCCAGCAACTACGACAGAAGCAATCAGCCCCAGCATTTT
CDR3aa: CASNYDRSNQPQHF
j_gene: TRBJ1-5
len: 14
abundance: few
v_gene: TRBV2
d_gene: -

CDR3nt: TGTGCCAGCAGCCTGACAGGGGCCGACACCTTC
CDR3aa: CASSLTGADTF
j_gene: TRBJ1-2
len: 11
abundance: -
v_gene: TRBV11-2
d_gene: TRBD1

CDR3nt: TGTGCCAGCAGTTACTCGGGAGGGGGAGGGAACTATGGCTACACCTTC
CDR3aa: CASSYSGGGGNYGYTF
j_gene: TRBJ1-2
len: 16
abundance: -
v_gene: TRBV6-5
d_gene: -

CDR3nt: TGTGCCAGCAGCTTACGACTAGCGGGGGGGCCGGGAGATACGCAGTATTTT
CDR3aa: CASSLRLAGGPGDTQYF
j_gene: TRBJ2-3
len: 17
abundance: -
v_gene: TRBV7-9
d_gene: TRBD2

CDR3nt: TGTGCCAGCAGTGAAGCGTGGACAGCTACTAACTATGGCTACACCTTC
CDR3aa: CASSEAWTATNYGYTF
j_gene: TRBJ1-2
len: 16
abundance: -
v_gene: TRBV2
d_gene: -

CDR3nt: TGTGCCAGCAGTTCCTCCGTAGAGCAGTACTTC
CDR3aa: CASSSSVEQYF
j_gene: TRBJ2-5
len: 11
abundance: -
v_gene: TRBV6-1
d_gene: -

CDR3nt: TGTGCCAGCAGCGACAGCTACTATGGCTACACCTTC
CDR3aa: CASSDSYYGYTF
j_gene: TRBJ1-2
len: 12
abundance: few
v_gene: TRBV9
d_gene: -

CDR3nt: TGTGCCAGTAGTTCCTCGGACAGGTACGAGCAGTACTTC
CDR3aa: CASSSSDRYEQYF
j_gene: TRBJ2-7
len: 13
abundance: -
v_gene: TRBV19
d_gene: TRBD1

CDR3nt: TGTGCCAGCAGTTCCCGACCTGCGGGGAATTCACCCCTCCACTTT
CDR3aa: CASSSRPAGNSPLHF
j_gene: TRBJ1-6
len: 15
abundance: -
v_gene: TRBV6-5
d_gene: -

CDR3nt: TGTGCCAGCAGCTTAGTTAGCGGGGGATTCACAGATACGCAGTATTTT
CDR3aa: CASSLVSGGFTDTQYF
j_gene: TRBJ2-3
len: 16
abundance: -
v_gene: TRBV7-9
d_gene: TRBD2

CDR3nt: TGTGCCAGCAGCGTAGACAGGGCGAGCACTGAAGCTTTCTTT
CDR3aa: CASSVDRASTEAFF
j_gene: TRBJ1-1
len: 14
abundance: once
v_gene: TRBV9
d_gene: -

CDR3nt: TGTGCCAGCAGTTTATCCACTCGACAGGTTAGCAATCAGCCCCAGCATTTT
CDR3aa: CASSLSTRQVSNQPQHF
j_gene: TRBJ1-5
len: 17
abundance: few
v_gene: TRBV27
d_gene: -

CDR3nt: TGTGCCAGTAGTATAGCGACAGGAGTCACCGGGGAGCTGTTTTTT
CDR3aa: CASSIATGVTGELFF
j_gene: TRBJ2-2
len: 15
abundance: once
v_gene: TRBV19
d_gene: -

CDR3nt: TGTGCCAGCAGCCCGCTAAAGGCAGGGGCATACAATGAGCAGTTCTTC
CDR3aa: CASSPLKAGAYNEQFF
j_gene: TRBJ2-1
len: 16
abundance: -
v_gene: TRBV7-9
d_gene: -

CDR3nt: TGTGCCAGCAGCTTGGCTGGGTACCCCACGGGGGGGTATGGCTACACCTTC
CDR3aa: CASSLAGYPTGGYGYTF
j_gene: TRBJ1-2
len: 17
abundance: -
v_gene: TRBV5-8
d_gene: -

CDR3nt: TGTGCCAGCAGCGAGTATGCAGGGTTCCCCTCTGGAAACACCATATATTTT
CDR3aa: CASSEYAGFPSGNTIYF
j_gene: TRBJ1-3
len: 17
abundance: -
v_gene: TRBV11-2
d_gene: -

CDR3nt: TGTGCCAGTTTACTGGACAGTTATAATTCACCCCTCCACTTT
CDR3aa: CASLLDSYNSPLHF
j_gene: TRBJ1-6
len: 14
abundance: -
v_gene: TRBV6-1
d_gene: -

CDR3nt: TGTGCCATCCCACCGCCCCCAAAAGGGCAGGGCTACAATGAGCAGTTCTTC
CDR3aa: CAIPPPPKGQGYNEQFF
j_gene: TRBJ2-1
len: 17
abundance: -
v_gene: TRBV21-1
d_gene: -

CDR3nt: TGTGCCAGCAGTTTTGGGACTAGTCAACGCGTGAATGAGCAGTTCTTC
CDR3aa: CASSFGTSQRVNEQFF
j_gene: TRBJ2-1
len: 16
abundance: once
v_gene: TRBV5-4
d_gene: TRBD2

CDR3nt: TGTGCCAGCAGCATGCGGGGGGCTGGCAACAATGAGCAGTTCTTC
CDR3aa: CASSMRGAGNNEQFF
j_gene: TRBJ2-1
len: 15
abundance: -
v_gene: TRBV7-6
d_gene: TRBD2

CDR3nt: TGTGCCAGCAGCCCGGAGAGGTTGTCTGCTGAAGCTTTCTTT
CDR3aa: CASSPERLSAEAFF
j_gene: TRBJ1-1
len: 14
abundance: -
v_gene: TRBV9
d_gene: -

CDR3nt: TGTGCCAGCAGCCCCCGGGGGGTGAAGACTGAAGCTTTCTTT
CDR3aa: CASSPRGVKTEAFF
j_gene: TRBJ1-1
len: 14
abundance: -
v_gene: TRBV6-5
d_gene: -

CDR3nt: TGTGCCAGCTCCCGAGAGGGACTAGCGACCTCCTACGAGCAGTACTTC
CDR3aa: CASSREGLATSYEQYF
j_gene: TRBJ2-7
len: 16
abundance: -
v_gene: TRBV18
d_gene: TRBD2

CDR3nt: TGTGCCAGCAGTTTTCCGGGACGGGAGGCCGAGCAGTACTTC
CDR3aa: CASSFPGREAEQYF
j_gene: TRBJ2-7
len: 14
abundance: -
v_gene: TRBV28
d_gene: TRBD2

CDR3nt: TGTGCCAGCAGCCCCGGGACTCGCACTGAAGCTTTCTTT
CDR3aa: CASSPGTRTEAFF
j_gene: TRBJ1-1
len: 13
abundance: -
v_gene: TRBV6-1
d_gene: -

CDR3nt: TGTGCCAGCAGCCATTACACTGAAGCTTTCTTT
CDR3aa: CASSHYTEAFF
j_gene: TRBJ1-1
len: 11
abundance: -
v_gene: TRBV7-6
d_gene: -

CDR3nt: TGTGCCAGCAGCGTTCTAGCGGGGGCTTACAATGAGCAGTTCTTC
CDR3aa: CASSVLAGAYNEQFF
j_gene: TRBJ2-1
len: 15
abundance: -
v_gene: TRBV7-3
d_gene: TRBD2

CDR3nt: TGTGCCAGCAGCCAGGGAAAAGGATTCGGGCAGCCCCAGCATTTT
CDR3aa: CASSQGKGFGQPQHF
j_gene: TRBJ1-5
len: 15
abundance: once
v_gene: TRBV5-4
d_gene: -

CDR3nt: TGTGCCAGCAAGGGGGGGGCAGGCAATCAGCCCCAGCATTTT
CDR3aa: CASKGGAGNQPQHF
j_gene: TRBJ1-5
len: 14
abundance: -
v_gene: TRBV2
d_gene: -

CDR3nt: TGTGCCAGCAGCTCACAGGGATACCTCTACGAGCAGTACTTC
CDR3aa: CASSSQGYLYEQYF
j_gene: TRBJ2-7
len: 14
abundance: few
v_gene: TRBV14
d_gene: -

CDR3nt: TGTGCCACGAGGGGGACACGCACGAACTATGGCTACACCTTC
CDR3aa: CATRGTRTNYGYTF
j_gene: TRBJ1-2
len: 14
abundance: -
v_gene: TRBV18
d_gene: -

CDR3nt: TGTGCCAGCTTCTTGGGGCAGGGATACGAGCAGTACTTC
CDR3aa: CASFLGQGYEQYF
j_gene: TRBJ2-7
len: 13
abundance: few
v_gene: TRBV28
d_gene: -

CDR3nt: TGTGCCAGTAGTTCAGGACAGGGCCCATACACTGAAGCTTTCTTT
CDR3aa: CASSSGQGPYTEAFF
j_gene: TRBJ1-1
len: 15
abundance: -
v_gene: TRBV19
d_gene: TRBD1

CDR3nt: TGTGCCAGCAGCACGGTAGGGGTGGTTAACACTGAAGCTTTCTTT
CDR3aa: CASSTVGVVNTEAFF
j_gene: TRBJ1-1
len: 15
abundance: -
v_gene: TRBV7-2
d_gene: -

CDR3nt: TGCGCCAGCAGACAACTCAGGACAGGGGGGCACGAGCAGTACTTC
CDR3aa: CASRQLRTGGHEQYF
j_gene: TRBJ2-7
len: 15
abundance: -
v_gene: TRBV5-1
d_gene: TRBD1

CDR3nt: TGTGCCAGCAGCCCCCAAGGACTCATTAACTATGGCTACACCTTC
CDR3aa: CASSPQGLINYGYTF
j_gene: TRBJ1-2
len: 15
abundance: few
v_gene: TRBV9
d_gene: -